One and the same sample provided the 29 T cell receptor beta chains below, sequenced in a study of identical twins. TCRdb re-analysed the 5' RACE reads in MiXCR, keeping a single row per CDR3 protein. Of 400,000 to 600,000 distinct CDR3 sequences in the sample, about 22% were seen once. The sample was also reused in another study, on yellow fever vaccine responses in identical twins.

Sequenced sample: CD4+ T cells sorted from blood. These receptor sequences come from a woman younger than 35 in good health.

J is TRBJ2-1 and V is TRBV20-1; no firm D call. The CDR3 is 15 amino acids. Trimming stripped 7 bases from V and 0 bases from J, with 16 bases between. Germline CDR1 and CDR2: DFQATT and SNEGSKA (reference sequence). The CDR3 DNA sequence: TGCAGTGTAAAGGGATCCACGTCCTCCTACAATGAGCAGTTCTTC. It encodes CSVKGSTSSYNEQFF.

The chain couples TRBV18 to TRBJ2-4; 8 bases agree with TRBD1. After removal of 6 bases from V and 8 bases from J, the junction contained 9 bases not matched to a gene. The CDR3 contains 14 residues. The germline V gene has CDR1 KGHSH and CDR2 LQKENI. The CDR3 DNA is TGTGCCAGCTCGTCGACAGGGGTTTCGGACATTCAGTACTTC. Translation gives CASSSTGVSDIQYF.

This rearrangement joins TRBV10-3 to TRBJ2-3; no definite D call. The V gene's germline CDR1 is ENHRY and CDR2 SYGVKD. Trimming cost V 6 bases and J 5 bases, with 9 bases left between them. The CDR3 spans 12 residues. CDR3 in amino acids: CAIRAYEDTQYF. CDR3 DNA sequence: TGTGCCATCAGGGCCTATGAAGATACGCAGTATTTT.

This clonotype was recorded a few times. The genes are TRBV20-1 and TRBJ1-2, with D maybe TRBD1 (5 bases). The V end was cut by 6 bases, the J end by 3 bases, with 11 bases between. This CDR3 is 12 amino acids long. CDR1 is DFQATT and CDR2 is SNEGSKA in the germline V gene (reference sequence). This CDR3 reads CSATDGDYGYTF. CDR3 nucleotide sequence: TGCAGTGCGACAGACGGAGACTATGGCTACACCTTC.

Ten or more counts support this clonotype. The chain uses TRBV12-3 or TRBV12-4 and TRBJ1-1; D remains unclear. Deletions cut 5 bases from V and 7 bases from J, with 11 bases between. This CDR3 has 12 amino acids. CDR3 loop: CASSPDEREAFF. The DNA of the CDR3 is TGTGCCAGCAGTCCGGACGAACGTGAAGCTTTCTTT.

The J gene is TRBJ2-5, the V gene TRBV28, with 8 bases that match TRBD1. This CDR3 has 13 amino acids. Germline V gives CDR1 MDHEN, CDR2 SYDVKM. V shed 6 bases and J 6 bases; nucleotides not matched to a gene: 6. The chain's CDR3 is CASRRQGRKTQYF. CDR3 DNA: TGTGCCAGCAGACGACAGGGGAGAAAGACCCAGTACTTC.

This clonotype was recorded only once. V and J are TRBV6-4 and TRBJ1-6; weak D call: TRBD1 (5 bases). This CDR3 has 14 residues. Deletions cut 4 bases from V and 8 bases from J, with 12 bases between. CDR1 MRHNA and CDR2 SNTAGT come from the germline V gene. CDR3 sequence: CASSARDGDSPLHF. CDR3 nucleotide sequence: TGTGCCAGCAGTGCCCGGGACGGCGATTCACCCCTCCACTTT.

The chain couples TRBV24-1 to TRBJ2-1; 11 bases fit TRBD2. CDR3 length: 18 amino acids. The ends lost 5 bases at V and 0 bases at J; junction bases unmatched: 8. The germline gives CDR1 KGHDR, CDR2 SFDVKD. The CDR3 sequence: CATSAQRLAGSSYNEQFF. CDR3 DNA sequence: TGTGCCACCAGTGCCCAAAGACTAGCGGGGAGCTCCTACAATGAGCAGTTCTTC.

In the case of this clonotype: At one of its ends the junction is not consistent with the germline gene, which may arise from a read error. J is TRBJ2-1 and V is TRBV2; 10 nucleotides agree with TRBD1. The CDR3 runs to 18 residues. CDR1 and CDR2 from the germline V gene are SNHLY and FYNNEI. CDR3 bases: TGTGCCATCAGTCCGGGACAGGGGCCCTCGTGGGCCTACAATGAGCAGTTCTTC. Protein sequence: CAISPGQGPSWAYNEQFF. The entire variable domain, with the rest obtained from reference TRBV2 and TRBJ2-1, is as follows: EPEVTQTPSHQVTQMGQEVILRCVPISNHLYFYWYRQILGQKVEFLVSFYNNEISEKSEIFDDQFSVERPDGSNFTLKIRSTKLEDSAMYFCAISPGQGPSWAYNEQFFGPGTRLTVL.

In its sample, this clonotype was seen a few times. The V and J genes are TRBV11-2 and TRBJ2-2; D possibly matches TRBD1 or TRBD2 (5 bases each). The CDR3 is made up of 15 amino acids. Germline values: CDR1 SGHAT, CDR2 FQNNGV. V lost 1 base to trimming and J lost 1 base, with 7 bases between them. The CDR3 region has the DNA TGTGCCAGCAGCTTAGGGGGGAAGAACACCGGGGAGCTGTTTTTT. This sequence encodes CASSLGGKNTGELFF.

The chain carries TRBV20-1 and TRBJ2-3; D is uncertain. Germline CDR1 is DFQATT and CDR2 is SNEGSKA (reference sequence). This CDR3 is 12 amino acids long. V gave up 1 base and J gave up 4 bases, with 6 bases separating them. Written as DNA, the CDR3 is TGCAGTGCTAGAGGGCCCCCAGATACGCAGTATTTT. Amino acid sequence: CSARGPPDTQYF.

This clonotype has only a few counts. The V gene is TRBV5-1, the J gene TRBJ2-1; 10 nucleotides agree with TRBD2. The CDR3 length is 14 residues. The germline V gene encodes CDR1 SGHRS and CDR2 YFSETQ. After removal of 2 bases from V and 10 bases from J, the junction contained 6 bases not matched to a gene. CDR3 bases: TGCGCCAGCAGCTTAAGAGCGGGAGGGCGGGAGCAGTTCTTC. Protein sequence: CASSLRAGGREQFF.

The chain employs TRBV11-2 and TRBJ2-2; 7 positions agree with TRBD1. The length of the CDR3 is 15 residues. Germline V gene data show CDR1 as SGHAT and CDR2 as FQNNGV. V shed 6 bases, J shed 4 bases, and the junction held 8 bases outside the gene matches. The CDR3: CASRKPGGRTGELFF. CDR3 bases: TGTGCCAGCAGGAAACCAGGGGGACGCACCGGGGAGCTGTTTTTT.

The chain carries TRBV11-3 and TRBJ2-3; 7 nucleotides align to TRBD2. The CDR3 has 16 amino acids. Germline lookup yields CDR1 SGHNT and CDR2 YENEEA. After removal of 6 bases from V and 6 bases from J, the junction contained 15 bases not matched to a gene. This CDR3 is CASRPSGREPGDTQYF. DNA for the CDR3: TGTGCCAGCAGGCCATCAGGGCGGGAGCCTGGGGATACGCAGTATTTT.

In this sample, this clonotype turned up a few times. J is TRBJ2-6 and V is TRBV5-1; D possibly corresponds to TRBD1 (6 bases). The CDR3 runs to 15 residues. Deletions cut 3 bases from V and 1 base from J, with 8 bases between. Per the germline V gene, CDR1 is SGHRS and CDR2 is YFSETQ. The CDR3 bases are TGCGCCAGCAGCTCCGGACAGTCTGGGGCCAACGTCCTGACTTTC. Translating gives CASSSGQSGANVLTF.

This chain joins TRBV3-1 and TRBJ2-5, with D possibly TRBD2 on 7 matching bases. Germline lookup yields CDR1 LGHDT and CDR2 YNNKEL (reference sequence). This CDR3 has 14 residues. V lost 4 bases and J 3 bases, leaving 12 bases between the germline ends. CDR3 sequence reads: CASSRRGGEETQYF. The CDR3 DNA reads TGTGCCAGCAGCCGAAGGGGGGGGGAAGAGACCCAGTACTTC.

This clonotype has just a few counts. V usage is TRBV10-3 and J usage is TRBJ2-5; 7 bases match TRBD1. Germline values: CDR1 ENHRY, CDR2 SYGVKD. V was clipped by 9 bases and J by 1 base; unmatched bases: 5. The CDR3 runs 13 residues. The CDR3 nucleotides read TGTGCCATTTCGACAGGGACCCAAGAGACCCAGTACTTC. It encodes CAISTGTQETQYF.

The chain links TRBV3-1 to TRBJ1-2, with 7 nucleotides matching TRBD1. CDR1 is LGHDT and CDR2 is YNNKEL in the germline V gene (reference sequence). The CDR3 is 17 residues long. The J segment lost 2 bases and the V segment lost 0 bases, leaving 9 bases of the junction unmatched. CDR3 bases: TGTGCCAGCAGCCAAGACCGACCCGGGACAGTAAACTATGGCTACACCTTC. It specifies CASSQDRPGTVNYGYTF. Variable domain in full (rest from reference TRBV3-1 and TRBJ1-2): DTAVSQTPKYLVTQMGNDKSIKCEQNLGHDTMYWYKQDSKKFLKIMFSYNNKELIINETVPNRFSPKSPDKAHLNLHINSLELGDSAVYFCASSQDRPGTVNYGYTFGSGTRLTVV.

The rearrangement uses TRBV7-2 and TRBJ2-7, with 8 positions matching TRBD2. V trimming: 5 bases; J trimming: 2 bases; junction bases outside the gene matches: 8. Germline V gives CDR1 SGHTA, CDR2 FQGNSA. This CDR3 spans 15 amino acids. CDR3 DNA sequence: TGTGCCAGCAGCCAGCGTAGCGGGACCCCCTACGAGCAGTACTTC. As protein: CASSQRSGTPYEQYF.

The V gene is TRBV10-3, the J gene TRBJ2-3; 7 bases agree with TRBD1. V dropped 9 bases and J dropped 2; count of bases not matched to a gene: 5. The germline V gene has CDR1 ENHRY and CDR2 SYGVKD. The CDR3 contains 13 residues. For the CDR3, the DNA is TGTGCCATAGCAACAGGGGACACAGATACGCAGTATTTT. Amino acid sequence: CAIATGDTDTQYF.

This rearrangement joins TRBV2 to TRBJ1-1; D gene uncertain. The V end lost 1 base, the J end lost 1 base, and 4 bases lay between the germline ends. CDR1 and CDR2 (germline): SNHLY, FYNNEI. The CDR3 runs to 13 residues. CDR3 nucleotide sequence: TGTGCCAGCAGTGAAGAGCAGAACACTGAAGCTTTCTTT. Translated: CASSEEQNTEAFF.

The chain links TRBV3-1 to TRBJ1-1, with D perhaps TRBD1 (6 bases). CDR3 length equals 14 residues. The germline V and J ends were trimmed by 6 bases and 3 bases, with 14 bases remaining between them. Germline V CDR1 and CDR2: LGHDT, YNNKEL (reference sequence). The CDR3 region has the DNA TGTGCCAGCAGACTGACAGGACGGGACACTGAAGCTTTCTTT. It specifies CASRLTGRDTEAFF.

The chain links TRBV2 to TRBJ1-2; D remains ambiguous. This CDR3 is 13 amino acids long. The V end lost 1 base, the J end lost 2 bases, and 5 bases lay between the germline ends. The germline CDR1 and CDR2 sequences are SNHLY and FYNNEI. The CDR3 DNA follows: TGTGCCAGCAGTGAAGAGCAGAACTATGGCTACACCTTC. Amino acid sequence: CASSEEQNYGYTF.

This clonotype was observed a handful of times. CDR3 protein: CASSLDRYRYEQYF. The CDR3 DNA reads TGCGCCAGCAGCTTGGACAGGTATCGTTACGAGCAGTACTTC. The V and J genes are TRBV5-1 and TRBJ2-7, with TRBD1 as a possible D gene (5 bases). CDR1 and CDR2 (germline): SGHRS, YFSETQ. V shed 0 bases and J shed 4 bases, with 11 bases lying between them. The CDR3 is 14 amino acids.

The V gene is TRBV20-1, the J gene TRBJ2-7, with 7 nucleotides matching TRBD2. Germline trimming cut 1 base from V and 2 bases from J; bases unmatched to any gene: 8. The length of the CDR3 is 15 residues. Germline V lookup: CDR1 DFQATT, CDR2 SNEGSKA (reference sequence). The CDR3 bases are TGCAGTGCTAGAGTAATTGGGAGGGAAGCCTACGAGCAGTACGTC. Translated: CSARVIGREAYEQYV.

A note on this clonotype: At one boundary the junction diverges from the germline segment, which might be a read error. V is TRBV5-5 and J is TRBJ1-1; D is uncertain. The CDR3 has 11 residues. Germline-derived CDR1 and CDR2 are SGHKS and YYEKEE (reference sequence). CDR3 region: CASSPNIEAFF. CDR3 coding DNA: TGTGCCAGCAGCCCGAACATTGAAGCTTTCTTT.

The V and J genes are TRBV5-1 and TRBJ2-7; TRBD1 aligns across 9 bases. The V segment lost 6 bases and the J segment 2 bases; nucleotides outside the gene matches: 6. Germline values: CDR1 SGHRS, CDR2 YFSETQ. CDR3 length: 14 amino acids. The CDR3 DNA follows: TGCGCCAGCACCAGGGACAGGGTAACCTACGAGCAGTACTTC. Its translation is CASTRDRVTYEQYF.

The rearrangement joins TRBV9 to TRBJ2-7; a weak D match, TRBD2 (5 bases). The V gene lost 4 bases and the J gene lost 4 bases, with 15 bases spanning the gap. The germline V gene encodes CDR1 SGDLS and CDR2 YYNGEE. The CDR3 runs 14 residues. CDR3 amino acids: CASSPRWESYEQYF. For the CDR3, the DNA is TGTGCCAGCAGCCCCCGCTGGGAGTCGTACGAGCAGTACTTC.

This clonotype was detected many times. This chain's CDR3 is CASSSVNTEAFF. CDR3 DNA sequence: TGTGCCAGCAGCTCAGTGAACACTGAAGCTTTCTTT. The genes are TRBV27 and TRBJ1-1, with D uncertain. CDR1 and CDR2 from the germline V gene are MNHEY and SMNVEV (reference sequence). This CDR3 has 12 amino acids. V lost 6 bases and J 0 bases, leaving 5 bases between the germline ends.